The 32 T cell receptor beta chains listed next were all sequenced from one sample in a study of blood T cell repertoires in COVID-19. Profiled with immunoSEQ multiplex PCR; TCRdb holds only in-frame clones, not every one. The sample holds about 9,900 clones, approximately 78% seen once. The specimen was peripheral blood. Source of these receptors: a man in his sixties with active COVID-19.

The rearrangement uses TRBV19 and TRBJ2-7; a weak D match, TRBD2 (7 bases). CDR1 LNHDA and CDR2 SQIVND come from the germline V gene (reference sequence). CDR3 length: 14 residues. Trimming removed 9 bases from V and 2 bases from J, with 17 bases in between. The CDR3 nucleotides are TGTGCCAGCCAGGGGAGGGATTTCCCCTACGAGCAGTACTTC. Residues: CASQGRDFPYEQYF.

The chain is built from TRBV15 and TRBJ2-5; D may be TRBD2 (6 bases). Germline values: CDR1 LNHNV, CDR2 YYDKDF (reference sequence). V was shortened by 4 bases and J by 5 bases, with 11 bases between the two germline ends. The CDR3 extends over 13 amino acids. CDR3 amino acids: CATSTGGRETQYF. CDR3 coding DNA: TGTGCCACCAGCACCGGGGGACGGGAGACCCAGTACTTC.

This sequence joins TRBV12-3 or TRBV12-4 and TRBJ1-2; a weak D match, TRBD1 (5 bases). Trimming pared 5 bases from V and 0 bases from J, leaving 7 bases between. The CDR3 has 13 residues. CDR3 sequence reads: CASSQTANYGYTF. As DNA, the CDR3 is TGTGCCAGCAGTCAGACAGCTAACTATGGCTACACCTTC.

The chain carries TRBV12-3 or TRBV12-4 and TRBJ1-2, with D maybe TRBD1 (5 bases). V was trimmed by 7 bases and J by 4 bases, leaving 10 bases between them. CDR3 length: 12 amino acids. The chain's CDR3 is CASMGEAYGYTF. CDR3 DNA sequence: TGTGCCAGCATGGGGGAGGCCTATGGCTACACCTTC.

This chain links TRBV7-5 with TRBJ1-5; the tabulated D call, TRBD1, remains unverified against the DNA. TRBV7-5 is shown as a pseudogene. The CDR3 is 16 amino acids. In nucleotides, the CDR3 is TGTGCCAGAAGCTTAGACCAGGGGGCTGAGGATCAGCCCCAGCATTTT. Translated, it gives CARSLDQGAEDQPQHF.

The rearrangement joins TRBV21-1 to TRBJ2-7; the D segment call TRBD2 is taken from the table without a DNA check. TRBV21-1 is a listed pseudogene. This CDR3 spans 13 amino acids. CDR3 in amino acids: CASSKGMCYEQYF. The CDR3 coding sequence is TGTGCCAGCAGCAAAGGTATGTGCTACGAGCAGTACTTC.

This clone came up once. The chain couples TRBV6-5 to TRBJ1-2, with TRBD1 matching 9 bases. Trimming took 3 bases from V and 2 from J; bases not matched to a gene: 4. The CDR3 sequence is 15 residues long. Per the germline V gene, CDR1 is MNHEY and CDR2 is SVGAGI. CDR3 DNA sequence: TGTGCCAGCAGTTATGACAGGGGGGCCAACTATGGCTACACCTTC. It yields the protein CASSYDRGANYGYTF.

J is TRBJ2-3 and V is TRBV11-3; maybe TRBD2 (6 bases). From germline, CDR1 is SGHNT and CDR2 YENEEA. V lost 7 bases and J 1 base, leaving 18 bases between the germline ends. The CDR3 runs to 16 residues. The CDR3 nucleotides read TGTGCCAGCACCCCAATGGGGGGAGGAGGCACAGATACGCAGTATTTT. Protein product: CASTPMGGGGTDTQYF.

The rearrangement joins TRBV5-8 to TRBJ2-6, with no clear D. There are 16 residues in the CDR3. The germline V gene has CDR1 SGHTS and CDR2 YDEGEE. V lost 1 base and J 0 bases, leaving 8 bases between the germline ends. CDR3 sequence reads: CASSLSSISGANVLTF. For the CDR3, the DNA is TGTGCCAGCAGCTTGTCGAGTATCTCTGGGGCCAACGTCCTGACTTTC.

This rearrangement joins TRBV30 to TRBJ2-5; TRBD1 matches 9 bases. V trimming: 5 bases; J trimming: 5 bases; junction bases outside the gene matches: 3. Germline-derived CDR1 and CDR2 are GTSNPN and SVGIG (reference sequence). This CDR3 region has 12 residues. In DNA form, the CDR3 reads TGTGCCTGGGGGACAGGGTACGAGACCCAGTACTTC. Its protein product is CAWGTGYETQYF.

The table lists this clone with a few counts. This rearrangement joins TRBV7-3 to TRBJ2-1, with TRBD1 matching over 7 bases. The ends lost 5 bases at V and 6 bases at J; junction bases unmatched: 13. Germline V lookup: CDR1 SGHTA, CDR2 FQGTGA. This CDR3 is built from 16 residues. The CDR3, as DNA: TGTGCCAGCAGCGGACGAGGGACAGCACCAACCAATGAGCAGTTCTTC. It specifies CASSGRGTAPTNEQFF.

The chain has TRBV24-1 and TRBJ2-3; 7 nucleotides align to TRBD2. From germline, CDR1 is KGHDR and CDR2 SFDVKD. This CDR3 region has 14 residues. The V segment lost 5 bases and the J segment 1 base; nucleotides outside the gene matches: 2. CDR3 sequence: CATSGEGRTDTQYF. CDR3 DNA sequence: TGTGCCACCAGTGGGGAGGGGCGCACAGATACGCAGTATTTT.

The chain is built from TRBV11-2 and TRBJ1-4, with a tentative D call TRBD1 (5 bases). Germline V gene sequence: CDR1 SGHAT, CDR2 FQNNGV. V was trimmed by 1 base and J by 8 bases, leaving 14 bases between them. CDR3 length: 15 residues. CDR3 protein: CASSLARGQGEKLFF. The CDR3 bases are TGTGCCAGCAGCTTAGCTAGGGGCCAAGGGGAAAAACTGTTTTTT.

The chain is built from TRBV5-1 and TRBJ2-1; tentatively, D is TRBD1 (7 bases). The germline gives CDR1 SGHRS, CDR2 YFSETQ. This CDR3 contains 14 residues. The ends were cut back, 7 bases at V and 5 bases at J, with 16 bases in the middle. CDR3 sequence: CASRRGAADNEQFF. As DNA, the CDR3 is TGCGCCAGCCGCAGGGGGGCAGCAGACAATGAGCAGTTCTTC. Variable domain in full (rest from reference TRBV5-1 and TRBJ2-1): KAGVTQTPRYLIKTRGQQVTLSCSPISGHRSVSWYQQTPGQGLQFLFEYFSETQRNKGNFPGRFSGRQFSNSRSEMNVSTLELGDSALYLCASRRGAADNEQFFGPGTRLTVL.

This clone has just a few counts. The DNA for the CDR3 is TGTGCCAGCAGCTTGGTTAACGGCAGGGAAGCTTTCTTT. Encoded protein: CASSLVNGREAFF. J is TRBJ1-1 and V is TRBV11-3; D gene ambiguous. The CDR3 is 13 amino acids. From germline, CDR1 is SGHNT and CDR2 YENEEA. V shed 3 bases and J shed 8 bases, with 13 bases lying between them.

The chain recombines TRBV7-6 with TRBJ2-2, with 7 bases matching TRBD2. CDR1 SGHVS and CDR2 FNYEAQ come from the germline V gene. The CDR3 is made up of 17 amino acids. V was pared by 1 base and J by 0 bases, with 5 bases of the junction left unmatched. CDR3 coding DNA: TGTGCCAGCAGCTTAGGCTCCAGCGGGACGAACACCGGGGAGCTGTTTTTT. Translated, it gives CASSLGSSGTNTGELFF.

The chain has TRBV5-1 and TRBJ1-3, with a possible D match to TRBD1 (6 bases). Trimming shortened V by 0 bases and J by 0 bases, and 10 bases separated the two germline ends. CDR1 is SGHRS, CDR2 YFSETQ, per germline. The CDR3 runs to 16 residues. Here the CDR3 DNA reads TGCGCCAGCAGCTTGGGGACAGTCCGCTCTGGAAACACCATATATTTT. Residues: CASSLGTVRSGNTIYF.

A few counts support this clone. This chain links TRBV6-1 with TRBJ2-1; D uncertain. CDR1 and CDR2 (germline): MNHNS, SASEGT. The V end was cut by 1 base, the J end by 0 bases, with 13 bases between. This CDR3 comprises 17 residues. Here the CDR3 DNA reads TGTGCCAGCAGTGAAGAGGAGTGGAAAAACTCCTACAATGAGCAGTTCTTC. Translation: CASSEEEWKNSYNEQFF.

The CDR3 spells CAERFAPFVDNEQFF. In DNA, the CDR3 is TGTGCCGAGCGGTTCGCTCCCTTCGTCGACAATGAGCAGTTCTTC. The V call is TRBV11-3, the J call TRBJ2-1, with D possibly TRBD2 on 5 matching bases. Germline CDR1 reads SGHNT; CDR2 reads YENEEA. Trimming pared 11 bases from V and 5 bases from J, leaving 22 bases between. This CDR3 spans 15 amino acids. The variable domain in full, completed from reference TRBV11-3 and TRBJ2-1, reads EAGVVQSPRYKIIEKKQPVAFWCNPISGHNTLYWYLQNLGQGPELLIRYENEEAVDDSQLPKDRFSAERLKGVDSTLKIQPAELGDSAVYLCAERFAPFVDNEQFFGPGTRLTVL.

The chain couples TRBV14 to TRBJ1-1; a possible D gene is TRBD1 (5 bases). The CDR3 sequence is 15 residues long. V lost 1 base to trimming and J lost 5 bases, with 14 bases between them. The germline gives CDR1 SGHDN, CDR2 FVKESK. DNA of the CDR3: TGTGCCAGCAGCCAAGCGGGGGGAAAGAGGACTGAAGCTTTCTTT. This codes for CASSQAGGKRTEAFF.

The chain recombines TRBV14 with TRBJ1-3; unclear D gene. Germline lookup yields CDR1 SGHDN and CDR2 FVKESK. V was trimmed by 1 base and J by 0 bases, leaving 10 bases between them. The CDR3 is 16 residues long. The DNA for the CDR3 is TGTGCCAGCAGCCAAGGGGGAGGCTACTCTGGAAACACCATATATTTT. Its protein product is CASSQGGGYSGNTIYF.

The chain couples TRBV3-1 (or the pseudogene TRBV3-2) to TRBJ2-5, with TRBD2 identical over 8 bases. The germline CDR1 and CDR2 sequences are LGHDT and YNNKEL (reference sequence). Germline trimming cut 4 bases from V and 3 bases from J; bases unmatched to any gene: 10. The CDR3 is 16 amino acids. The CDR3 sequence is CASSPIAAGGKETQYF. The CDR3 DNA reads TGTGCCAGCAGCCCCATTGCGGCGGGGGGTAAAGAGACCCAGTACTTC.

This sequence joins TRBV7-8 and TRBJ1-4, with TRBD1 matching over 9 bases. J was trimmed by 3 bases and V by 5 bases; bases with no gene match: 16. The length of the CDR3 is 19 residues. Germline CDR1 and CDR2: SGHVS and FQNEAQ. The CDR3 reads CASSEGYLGQGQPNEKLFF. CDR3 nucleotides: TGTGCCAGCAGCGAGGGGTATTTGGGACAGGGACAACCTAATGAAAAACTGTTTTTT.

The V gene is TRBV5-6, the J gene TRBJ1-5; TRBD1 matches at 9 bases. V gave up 4 bases and J gave up 4 bases; unmatched junction bases: 9. CDR1 SGHDT and CDR2 YYEEEE come from the germline V gene. This CDR3 region has 16 residues. CDR3 nucleotides: TGTGCCAGCAGCAACCGAGACAGGGGGTGGAATCAGCCCCAGCATTTT. Translation gives CASSNRDRGWNQPQHF.

This rearrangement joins TRBV24-1 to TRBJ2-3; TRBD2 aligns across 9 bases. V dropped 0 bases and J dropped 7; count of bases not matched to a gene: 7. The CDR3 consists of 16 residues. Germline V gene sequence: CDR1 KGHDR, CDR2 SFDVKD. The CDR3 here is CATSDLHSGSGNTQYF. The CDR3 bases are TGTGCCACCAGTGATTTGCATAGCGGGAGTGGGAATACGCAGTATTTT.

The CDR3 DNA is TGTGCCATCAGTGAACCCCCACAGGGGAAGAGGCGCGATGAGCAGTTCTTC. This gives the protein CAISEPPQGKRRDEQFF. This chain connects TRBV10-3 to TRBJ2-1; 7 bases are a match to TRBD1. CDR3 length: 17 residues. The trim removed 3 bases at V and 8 bases at J, leaving 16 bases unmatched. Germline CDR1 and CDR2: ENHRY and SYGVKD.

The rearrangement joins TRBV2 to TRBJ2-1, with 7 nucleotides matching TRBD1. The CDR3 is 15 residues long. The J segment lost 6 bases and the V segment lost 7 bases, leaving 12 bases of the junction unmatched. CDR1 and CDR2 from the germline V gene are SNHLY and FYNNEI. CDR3 loop: CASKTGTVSGNEQFF. The CDR3 bases are TGTGCCAGCAAGACCGGGACAGTTTCGGGCAATGAGCAGTTCTTC.

This chain connects TRBV2 to TRBJ2-7; tentative D call: TRBD2 (5 bases). Germline V CDR1 and CDR2: SNHLY, FYNNEI. The CDR3 loop spans 17 amino acids. Trimming removed 4 bases at V and 3 bases at J, with 22 bases between. CDR3 protein: CASSVGSSGPRVYEQYF. CDR3 sequence (DNA): TGTGCCAGCAGTGTAGGCAGCTCTGGCCCGCGGGTCTACGAGCAGTACTTC.

The CDR3 nucleotides read TGTGCCAGCAGCTTGGTGTCACCTAGTAGCGGGGAGCTGTTTTTT. Its translation is CASSLVSPSSGELFF. The rearrangement links TRBV5-8 to TRBJ2-2; D call uncertain. The germline gives CDR1 SGHTS, CDR2 YDEGEE. Trimming shortened V by 0 bases and J by 7 bases, and 13 bases separated the two germline ends. The CDR3 is made up of 15 amino acids.

The rearrangement links TRBV14 to TRBJ2-3; D perhaps matches TRBD2 (6 bases). V shed 1 base and J shed 2 bases, with 16 bases lying between them. Germline loops: CDR1 SGHDN, CDR2 FVKESK. This CDR3 region has 17 residues. CDR3 bases: TGTGCCAGCAGCCAAGGACTAGTAAGCCACTACACAGATACGCAGTATTTT. It specifies CASSQGLVSHYTDTQYF.

The chain carries TRBV7-2 and TRBJ1-6; D is uncertain. This CDR3 is 12 amino acids long. The V end was cut by 5 bases, the J end by 6 bases, with 5 bases between. Germline values: CDR1 SGHTA, CDR2 FQGNSA. The CDR3 nucleotides read TGTGCCAGCAGCGCTATTAATTCACCCCTCCACTTT. Protein sequence: CASSAINSPLHF.

About this clone: This sample includes further DNA sequences coding for the same CDR3. The rearrangement links TRBV3-1 (or the pseudogene TRBV3-2) to TRBJ1-1; D is unresolved. Germline V gene lookup returns CDR1 LGHDT and CDR2 YNNKEL (reference sequence). V was trimmed by 4 bases and J by 6 bases, leaving 12 bases between them. There are 13 residues in the CDR3. The CDR3 region is CASSPGSASEAFF. CDR3 in DNA: TGTGCCAGCAGCCCCGGCTCAGCGTCTGAAGCTTTCTTT.